This TCR beta chain was profiled in a study of T cells of healthy individuals. Many counts were recorded for this clonotype. Germline loops: CDR1 KGHSH, CDR2 LQKENI. J was trimmed by 3 bases and V by 0 bases; bases with no gene match: 3. This CDR3 has 17 residues. TCRdb used MiXCR to reprocess the 5' RACE reads, holding one entry per CDR3 protein. Here the sample spans 40,000 to 65,000 distinct CDR3 sequences, approximately 15% being singletons. The chain employs TRBV18 and TRBJ2-2; 11 nucleotides line up with TRBD2. The TCR originated in a human donor in good health. CDR3 coding DNA: TGTGCCAGCTCACCACCGGGGACTAGCGGCTACACCGGGGAGCTGTTTTTT. Protein product: CASSPPGTSGYTGELFF.